One and the same sample provided the 10 T cell receptor beta chains below, sequenced in a study of blood T cell repertoires in COVID-19. Clones were sequenced by immunoSEQ multiplex PCR, and TCRdb holds only the in-frame ones, with some missing. The data show about 220,000 clones, around 86% seen once. The sequencing input was PBMCs or T cells enriched from blood (not recorded which). The receptors were gathered from a woman aged 40-49 years with acute COVID-19.

The chain couples TRBV7-9 to TRBJ1-4; D unresolved. Trimming took 3 bases from V and 5 from J, leaving 13 bases between them. Per germline, CDR1 SEHNR and CDR2 FQNEAQ (reference sequence). CDR3 length equals 15 residues. CDR3 in DNA: TGTGCCAGCAGCTTTTTCGACGGAGTAAATGAAAAACTGTTTTTT. This translates into CASSFFDGVNEKLFF. Supplemented by reference TRBV7-9 and TRBJ1-4, the full variable domain reads DTGVSQNPRHKITKRGQNVTFRCDPISEHNRLYWYRQTLGQGPEFLTYFQNEAQLEKSRLLSDRFSAERPKGSFSTLEIQRTEQGDSAMYLCASSFFDGVNEKLFFGSGTQLSVL.

The chain carries TRBV3-1 (or the pseudogene TRBV3-2) and TRBJ2-5; possibly TRBD1 for D (6 bases). Deletions cut 3 bases from V and 4 bases from J, with 15 bases between. The V gene's germline CDR1 is LGHDT and CDR2 YNNKEL (reference sequence). This CDR3 contains 15 residues. The CDR3 coding sequence is TGTGCCAGCAGCCAGACTCCGGGACAACGAGAGACCCAGTACTTC. It yields the protein CASSQTPGQRETQYF.

This chain joins TRBV4-2 and TRBJ2-3; weak D call: TRBD2 (7 bases). V dropped 0 bases and J dropped 1 base, with 11 bases sitting between them. CDR1 is LGHNA and CDR2 is YNFKEQ in the germline V gene. This CDR3 is built from 16 residues. The CDR3 DNA reads TGTGCCAGCAGCCAAGAAGGGGGGGGAGGCACAGATACGCAGTATTTT. Protein: CASSQEGGGGTDTQYF.

This chain connects TRBV2 to TRBJ1-1; 10 nucleotides line up with TRBD1. V lost 3 bases to trimming and J lost 5 bases; unmatched junction nucleotides: 9. CDR1 and CDR2 (germline): SNHLY, FYNNEI. There are 16 residues in the CDR3. In DNA form, the CDR3 reads TGTGCCAGCAGTGACACCCGAGGACAGGGGGGAACTGAAGCTTTCTTT. Encoded protein: CASSDTRGQGGTEAFF.

This chain joins TRBV5-4 and TRBJ2-3, with D possibly being TRBD1 (6 bases). CDR3 length: 15 residues. Trimming pared 2 bases from V and 6 bases from J, leaving 16 bases between. Germline CDR1 reads SGHNT; CDR2 reads YYREEE (reference sequence). The CDR3 DNA follows: TGTGCCAGCAGCTTTCCAGGGGAGTTTGGCGATACGCAGTATTTT. Translation gives CASSFPGEFGDTQYF.

This chain links TRBV5-1 with TRBJ1-3; 8 positions match TRBD1. Germline V gene sequence: CDR1 SGHRS, CDR2 YFSETQ. This CDR3 has 15 residues. The V segment lost 3 bases and the J segment 0 bases; nucleotides outside the gene matches: 2. The CDR3 loop reads CASSSGQGSGNTIYF. Here the CDR3 DNA reads TGCGCCAGCAGCTCAGGACAGGGCTCTGGAAACACCATATATTTT.

The V and J genes are TRBV19 and TRBJ1-1, with 7 bases that match TRBD1. The CDR3 runs 13 residues. CDR1 and CDR2 from the germline V gene are LNHDA and SQIVND (reference sequence). Trimming cost V 3 bases and J 7 bases; bases outside gene matches: 5. Here the CDR3 reads CASSMRGRSEAFF. In nucleotides, the CDR3 is TGTGCCAGTAGTATGAGGGGGCGAAGTGAAGCTTTCTTT.

The chain employs TRBV19 and TRBJ2-1; perhaps TRBD1 as D (6 bases). Looked up from germline, CDR1 is LNHDA and CDR2 is SQIVND (reference sequence). The CDR3 sequence is 15 residues long. V was clipped by 1 base and J by 4 bases, with 11 bases between them. CDR3 sequence reads: CASSIVGARYNEQFF. The CDR3 DNA follows: TGTGCCAGTAGTATAGTGGGGGCGCGGTACAATGAGCAGTTCTTC. Based on the CDR3 plus reference TRBV19 and TRBJ2-1, the full variable domain is DGGITQSPKYLFRKEGQNVTLSCEQNLNHDAMYWYRQDPGQGLRLIYYSQIVNDFQKGDIAEGYSVSREKKESFPLTVTSAQKNPTAFYLCASSIVGARYNEQFFGPGTRLTVL.

This chain links TRBV11-2 with TRBJ1-3, with D possibly TRBD1 on 5 matching bases. The length of the CDR3 is 15 residues. V was clipped by 1 base and J by 0 bases, with 7 bases between them. Germline V CDR1 and CDR2: SGHAT, FQNNGV. CDR3 in DNA: TGTGCCAGCAGCTTAGGAGACAGCTCTGGAAACACCATATATTTT. This gives the protein CASSLGDSSGNTIYF.

This clone was counted a single time. The V gene is TRBV2, the J gene TRBJ1-1; D gene ambiguous. CDR1 is SNHLY and CDR2 is FYNNEI in the germline V gene. This CDR3 is 15 amino acids long. The germline V and J ends were trimmed by 3 bases and 4 bases, with 15 bases remaining between them. Written as DNA, the CDR3 is TGTGCCAGCAGTGAGACGACTTACGGAGTCACTGAAGCTTTCTTT. Translation gives CASSETTYGVTEAFF.